The 21 T cell receptor beta chains below come from one sample, sequenced in a study of T cells after yellow fever vaccination. TCRdb re-called the 5' RACE reads through MiXCR, storing one row per CDR3 protein. This table holds hundreds of thousands of distinct CDR3 sequences, 15% to 20% found once. Sequences were derived from PBMCs, sampled 15 days after the yellow fever booster vaccination. All receptors derive from a man under 40 who received the YFV17D yellow fever vaccine.

This clonotype has only a few counts. J is TRBJ2-7 and V is TRBV5-6; 8 positions agree with TRBD1. The CDR3 is made up of 14 amino acids. Germline-derived CDR1 and CDR2 are SGHDT and YYEEEE. V shed 5 bases and J 6 bases; nucleotides not matched to a gene: 10. The CDR3 region is CASRSGTGFFEQYF. The CDR3 DNA follows: TGTGCCAGCAGGTCCGGGACAGGATTTTTCGAGCAGTACTTC.

This clonotype was seen only a few times. This chain uses TRBV7-2 with TRBJ2-1, with D tentatively TRBD2 (7 bases). Trimming shortened V by 5 bases and J by 2 bases, and 13 bases separated the two germline ends. The germline V gene encodes CDR1 SGHTA and CDR2 FQGNSA. The CDR3 runs 15 residues. The CDR3 protein is CASSGGASPYNEQFF. As DNA, the CDR3 is TGTGCCAGCAGCGGGGGGGCGTCTCCCTACAATGAGCAGTTCTTC.

This clonotype has a handful of counts. This rearrangement joins TRBV18 to TRBJ2-7; D possibly corresponds to TRBD2 (6 bases). The germline V and J ends were trimmed by 3 bases and 1 base, with 10 bases remaining between them. Germline V gene data show CDR1 as KGHSH and CDR2 as LQKENI. This CDR3 is 14 amino acids long. This CDR3 is CASSPTGTSYEQYF. The CDR3 nucleotides read TGTGCCAGCTCACCTACCGGGACTTCCTACGAGCAGTACTTC. Using reference TRBV18 and TRBJ2-7 for the parts outside the CDR3, the full variable domain is NAGVMQNPRHLVRRRGQEARLRCSPMKGHSHVYWYRQLPEEGLKFMVYLQKENIIDESGMPKERFSAEFPKEGPSILRIQQVVRGDSAAYFCASSPTGTSYEQYFGPGTRLTVT.

In this sample, this clonotype turned up a few times. The chain uses TRBV28 and TRBJ2-6; 7 bases are shared with TRBD2. The CDR3 runs 17 residues. Germline CDR1 and CDR2: MDHEN and SYDVKM. V shed 7 bases and J 0 bases; nucleotides not matched to a gene: 9. CDR3 nucleotide sequence: TGTGCCAGCATCCGGAGCGGGATGAGCTCTGGGGCCAACGTCCTGACTTTC. Translation gives CASIRSGMSSGANVLTF.

This clonotype was detected a few times. The chain links TRBV4-2 to TRBJ2-4; tentatively, D is TRBD2 (5 bases). The V end was cut by 0 bases, the J end by 13 bases, with 13 bases between. Germline assignment: CDR1 LGHNA and CDR2 YNFKEQ. This CDR3 is built from 13 residues. CDR3 region: CASSQDHTRPQYF. The CDR3 region has the DNA TGTGCCAGCAGCCAAGATCACACTAGACCACAGTACTTC.

The chain combines TRBV7-2 with TRBJ2-7; D could derive from TRBD1 or TRBD2 (5 bases each). From germline, CDR1 is SGHTA and CDR2 FQGNSA. Deletions cut 0 bases from V and 0 bases from J, with 12 bases between. This CDR3 comprises 16 residues. The CDR3: CASSLALGAPSYEQYF. In DNA, the CDR3 is TGTGCCAGCAGCTTAGCGCTCGGGGCGCCCTCCTACGAGCAGTACTTC.

This clonotype showed up just a few times. This sequence joins TRBV4-1 and TRBJ2-5; tentatively, D is TRBD1 (6 bases). CDR1 is MGHRA, CDR2 YSYEKL, per germline. Trimming took off 2 bases at V and 5 bases at J, with 12 bases between the two ends. This CDR3 has 14 residues. Here the CDR3 DNA reads TGCGCCAGCAGCCAAAGGGGGATTGGCGAGACCCAGTACTTC. Its translation is CASSQRGIGETQYF.

J is TRBJ2-7 and V is TRBV21-1; the table's TRBD1 call for D was not verified on the DNA. TRBV21-1 is given as a pseudogene. The CDR3 totals 13 residues. The CDR3 DNA reads TGTGCCAGCCCGGGGACAGGGATTTACGAGCAGTACTTC. Residues: CASPGTGIYEQYF.

As concerns this clonotype: The junction departs from germline at one end; a sequencing error may be responsible. The chain is built from TRBV20-1 and TRBJ2-7; 7 nucleotides match TRBD1. From germline, CDR1 is DFQATT and CDR2 SNEGSKA (reference sequence). The CDR3 length is 14 residues. CDR3: CCALDRDRVYEQYF. Written as DNA, the CDR3 is TGCTGTGCACTCGACCGGGACAGAGTATACGAGCAGTACTTC.

This clonotype was counted between two and nine times. The V and J genes are TRBV13 and TRBJ2-3; 7 bases agree with TRBD2. The CDR3 contains 16 residues. The V gene's germline CDR1 is PRHDT and CDR2 FYEKMQ (reference sequence). Trimming at V came to 5 bases and at J to 0 bases, leaving 8 bases not matched to a gene. CDR3 residues: CASSTERGPSTDTQYF. The DNA for the CDR3 is TGTGCCAGCAGCACTGAGCGGGGACCTAGCACAGATACGCAGTATTTT.

There are a few counts of this clonotype. This chain links TRBV7-6 with TRBJ2-7; D is possibly TRBD2 (6 bases). V was clipped by 1 base and J by 5 bases, with 12 bases between them. Germline V gene data show CDR1 as SGHVS and CDR2 as FNYEAQ. CDR3 length: 14 residues. This chain's CDR3 is CASSLGGTFDEQYF. The CDR3 DNA follows: TGTGCCAGCAGCTTAGGGGGGACTTTCGACGAGCAGTACTTC.

This clonotype was recorded a few times. The rearrangement uses TRBV28 and TRBJ2-7; 7 nucleotides agree with TRBD2. CDR3 size: 16 residues. V gave up 6 bases and J gave up 4 bases; unmatched junction bases: 15. Germline V gives CDR1 MDHEN, CDR2 SYDVKM. CDR3 sequence reads: CASSHQPSGTIYEQYF. The CDR3 coding sequence is TGTGCCAGCAGCCACCAGCCCAGCGGGACGATATACGAGCAGTACTTC.

The CDR3 protein is CASSTGAATNEKLFF. CDR3 nucleotides: TGTGCCAGCAGTACAGGGGCAGCAACTAATGAAAAACTGTTTTTT. J is TRBJ1-4 and V is TRBV28; 7 bases align to TRBD1. The CDR3 is 15 residues long. V lost 5 bases, J lost 0 bases, and 3 bases stayed unmatched. Looked up from germline, CDR1 is MDHEN and CDR2 is SYDVKM.

This clonotype was seen a handful of times. The V and J genes are TRBV20-1 and TRBJ2-4; 8 nucleotides match TRBD2. The CDR3 length is 13 residues. Germline CDR1 and CDR2: DFQATT and SNEGSKA (reference sequence). J gave up 6 bases and V 7 bases, and 8 bases lay outside the gene matches. The CDR3 loop is CSGGGLAGNIQYF. CDR3 DNA sequence: TGCAGTGGGGGAGGGCTAGCGGGAAACATTCAGTACTTC.

This clonotype was observed a few times. The J gene is TRBJ2-3, the V gene TRBV27, with 11 bases that match TRBD2. Germline CDR1 and CDR2: MNHEY and SMNVEV (reference sequence). The V and J ends lost 4 bases and 7 bases, in that order; junction bases with no gene match: 10. CDR3 size: 16 residues. The CDR3 spells CASSYSGTSGTHTQYF. CDR3 DNA: TGTGCCAGCAGTTACTCCGGGACTAGCGGTACCCATACGCAGTATTTT.

V gene TRBV23-1 combines with J gene TRBJ2-5; TRBD1 matches at 7 bases. TRBV23-1 is given ORF status, its function remaining uncertain. J was trimmed by 0 bases and V by 2 bases; bases with no gene match: 3. The CDR3 is 15 amino acids. CDR3 protein: CASSQVQGNQETQYF. In nucleotides, the CDR3 is TGCGCCAGCAGTCAAGTACAGGGGAACCAAGAGACCCAGTACTTC.

J is TRBJ2-5 and V is TRBV25-1, with D maybe TRBD1 (7 bases). CDR1 and CDR2 from the germline V gene are MGHDK and SYGVNS. This CDR3 spans 15 amino acids. The V end lost 4 bases, the J end lost 1 base, and 13 bases lay between the germline ends. The CDR3 DNA reads as TGTGCCAGCAGTGGCGGGACAGCCCTCCAAGAGACCCAGTACTTC. Translated: CASSGGTALQETQYF.

The chain uses TRBV5-8 and TRBJ2-3, with TRBD2 as a possible D gene (5 bases). CDR1 SGHTS and CDR2 YDEGEE come from the germline V gene. This CDR3 has 17 amino acids. V was cut by 0 bases and J by 6 bases, with 20 bases left in between. The CDR3 nucleotides read TGTGCCAGCAGCTTGGCCAGGCGTGGCGGAAGAGGGGATACGCAGTATTTT. Translated, it gives CASSLARRGGRGDTQYF.

This clonotype was detected only a few times. V usage is TRBV15 and J usage is TRBJ2-7; D might be TRBD1 or TRBD2, each matching 5 bases. This CDR3 is 14 amino acids long. The ends were cut back, 3 bases at V and 0 bases at J, with 9 bases in the middle. Germline values: CDR1 LNHNV, CDR2 YYDKDF (reference sequence). The CDR3: CATSSGTFSYEQYF. The CDR3, as DNA: TGTGCCACCAGCAGTGGGACCTTCTCCTACGAGCAGTACTTC.

In nucleotides, the CDR3 is TGTGCCAGTGCTAGCGGGAGGGCCTTCGGAGGGAGCAATGAGCAGTTCTTC. It is translated as CASASGRAFGGSNEQFF. The chain recombines TRBV13 with TRBJ2-1, with 12 positions matching TRBD2. CDR1 is PRHDT and CDR2 is FYEKMQ in the germline V gene (reference sequence). V was pared by 9 bases and J by 6 bases, with 15 bases of the junction left unmatched. The CDR3 totals 17 residues.

This clonotype was seen a few times. CDR3 protein: CASSYGLADLTDTQYF. The CDR3, as DNA: TGTGCCAGCAGCTACGGACTAGCGGATCTCACAGATACGCAGTATTTT. The genes are TRBV5-6 and TRBJ2-3; TRBD2 aligns across 10 bases. The CDR3 length is 16 residues. J gave up 2 bases and V 3 bases, and 6 bases lay outside the gene matches. Germline lookup yields CDR1 SGHDT and CDR2 YYEEEE.